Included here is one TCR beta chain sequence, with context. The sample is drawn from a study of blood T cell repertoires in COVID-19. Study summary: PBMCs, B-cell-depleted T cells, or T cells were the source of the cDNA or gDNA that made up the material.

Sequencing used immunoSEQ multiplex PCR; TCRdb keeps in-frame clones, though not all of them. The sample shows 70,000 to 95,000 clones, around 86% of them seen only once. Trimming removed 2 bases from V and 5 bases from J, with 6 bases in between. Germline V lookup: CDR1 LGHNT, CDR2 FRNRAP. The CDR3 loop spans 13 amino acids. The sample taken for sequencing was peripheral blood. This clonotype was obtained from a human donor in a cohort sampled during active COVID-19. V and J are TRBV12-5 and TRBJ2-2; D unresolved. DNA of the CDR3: TGTGCTAGTGGTTTGATGCTAACCGGGGAGCTGTTTTTT. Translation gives CASGLMLTGELFF.